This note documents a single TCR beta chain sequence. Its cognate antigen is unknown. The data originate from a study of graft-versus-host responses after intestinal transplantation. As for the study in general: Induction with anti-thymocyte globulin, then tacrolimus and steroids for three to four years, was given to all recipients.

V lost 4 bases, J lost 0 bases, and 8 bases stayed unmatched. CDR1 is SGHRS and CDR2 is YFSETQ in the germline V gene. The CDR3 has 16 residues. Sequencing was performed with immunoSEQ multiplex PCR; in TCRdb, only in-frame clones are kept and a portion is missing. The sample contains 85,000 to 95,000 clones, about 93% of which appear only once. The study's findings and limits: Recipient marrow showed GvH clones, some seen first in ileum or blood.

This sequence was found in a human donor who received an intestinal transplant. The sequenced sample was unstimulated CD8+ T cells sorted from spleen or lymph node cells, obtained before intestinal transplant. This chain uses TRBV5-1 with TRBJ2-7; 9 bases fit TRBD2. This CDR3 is CASSQLAGYASYEQYF. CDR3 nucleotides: TGCGCCAGCAGCCAACTAGCGGGCTATGCCTCCTACGAGCAGTACTTC.